The clone carrying this T cell receptor (beta chain) was seen more than once but under ten times. This specimen belongs to a study of blood T cell repertoires in COVID-19. Study-wide context: T cells, B-cell-depleted T cells, or PBMCs provided the cDNA or gDNA that served as material.

In the original processing: The authors estimated nucleated cell counts from reference gene primer amplification. The protocol was immunoSEQ multiplex PCR, while the TCRdb copy is restricted to in-frame clones and leaves out a portion. D and trimming were read from the DNA, whereas the V and J calls and clone size are those reported in that table. Found here are about 41,000 clones, about four fifths of them singletons; the top ten hold around two fifths. V lost 6 bases and J lost 2; bases outside the gene matches: 3. The CDR3 is made up of 13 amino acids. CDR1 and CDR2 from the germline V gene are SNHLY and FYNNEI.

This rearrangement joins TRBV2 to TRBJ1-2; 7 bases fit TRBD1. Material for sequencing was peripheral blood. The receptor comes from an elderly woman with active or convalescent COVID-19. The CDR3 is CASREQGNYGYTF. Written as DNA, the CDR3 is TGTGCCAGCAGAGAACAGGGGAACTATGGCTACACCTTC.